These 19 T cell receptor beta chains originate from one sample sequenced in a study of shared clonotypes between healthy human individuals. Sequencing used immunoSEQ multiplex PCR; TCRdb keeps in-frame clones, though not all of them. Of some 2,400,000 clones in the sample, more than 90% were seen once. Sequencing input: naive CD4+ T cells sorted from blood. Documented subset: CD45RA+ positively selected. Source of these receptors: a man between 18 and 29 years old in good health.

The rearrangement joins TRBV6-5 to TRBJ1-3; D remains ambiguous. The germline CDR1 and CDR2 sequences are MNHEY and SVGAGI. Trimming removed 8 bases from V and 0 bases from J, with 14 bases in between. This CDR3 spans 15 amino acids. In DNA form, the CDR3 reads TGTGCCAGCGGCCGTGGGGTCTACTCTGGAAACACCATATATTTT. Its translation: CASGRGVYSGNTIYF.

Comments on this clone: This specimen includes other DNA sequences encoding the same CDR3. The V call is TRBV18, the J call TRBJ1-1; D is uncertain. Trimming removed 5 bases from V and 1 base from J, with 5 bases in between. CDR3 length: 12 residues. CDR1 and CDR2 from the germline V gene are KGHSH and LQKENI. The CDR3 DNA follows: TGTGCCAGCTCAAGGGAGAACACTGAAGCTTTCTTT. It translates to CASSRENTEAFF. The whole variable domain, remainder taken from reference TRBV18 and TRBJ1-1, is NAGVMQNPRHLVRRRGQEARLRCSPMKGHSHVYWYRQLPEEGLKFMVYLQKENIIDESGMPKERFSAEFPKEGPSILRIQQVVRGDSAAYFCASSRENTEAFFGQGTRLTVV.

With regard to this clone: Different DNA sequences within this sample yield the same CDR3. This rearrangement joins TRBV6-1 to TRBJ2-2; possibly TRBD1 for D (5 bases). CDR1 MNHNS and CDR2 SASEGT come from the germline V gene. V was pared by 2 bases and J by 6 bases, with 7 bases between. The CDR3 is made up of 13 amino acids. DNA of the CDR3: TGTGCCAGCAGTGAAAGGGGTTCCGGGGAGCTGTTTTTT. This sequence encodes CASSERGSGELFF.

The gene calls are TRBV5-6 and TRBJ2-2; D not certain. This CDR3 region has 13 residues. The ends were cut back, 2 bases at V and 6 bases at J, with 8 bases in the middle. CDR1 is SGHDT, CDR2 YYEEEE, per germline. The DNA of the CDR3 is TGTGCCAGCAGCTTTTCGGTTTCCGGGGAGCTGTTTTTT. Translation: CASSFSVSGELFF.

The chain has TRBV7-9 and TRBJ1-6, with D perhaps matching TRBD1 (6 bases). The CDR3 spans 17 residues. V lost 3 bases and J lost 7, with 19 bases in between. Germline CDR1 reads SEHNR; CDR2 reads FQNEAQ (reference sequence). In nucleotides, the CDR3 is TGTGCCAGCAGCTTGTTGCAGGCCAGGGGTACCAATTCACCCCTCCACTTT. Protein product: CASSLLQARGTNSPLHF.

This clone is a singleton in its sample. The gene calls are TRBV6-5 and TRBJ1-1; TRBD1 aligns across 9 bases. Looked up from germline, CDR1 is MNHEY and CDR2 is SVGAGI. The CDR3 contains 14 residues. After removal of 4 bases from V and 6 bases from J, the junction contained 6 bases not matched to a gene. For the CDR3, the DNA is TGTGCCAGCAGTTCCCGGACAGGGGTTTCTGAAGCTTTCTTT. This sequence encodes CASSSRTGVSEAFF.

CDR3 sequence reads: CASSPRRQEETQYF. The CDR3 nucleotides are TGTGCCAGCAGCCCCAGGCGGCAAGAAGAGACCCAGTACTTC. This chain joins TRBV7-9 and TRBJ2-5; D is ambiguous. This CDR3 contains 14 residues. From germline, CDR1 is SEHNR and CDR2 FQNEAQ (reference sequence). Trimming removed 5 bases from V and 3 bases from J, with 13 bases in between.

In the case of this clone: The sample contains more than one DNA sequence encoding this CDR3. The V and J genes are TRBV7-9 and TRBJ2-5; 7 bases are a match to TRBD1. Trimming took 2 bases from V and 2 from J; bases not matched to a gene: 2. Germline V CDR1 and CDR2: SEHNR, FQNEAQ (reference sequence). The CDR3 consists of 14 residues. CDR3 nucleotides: TGTGCCAGCAGCTTAAGGGGGCCTCAAGAGACCCAGTACTTC. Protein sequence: CASSLRGPQETQYF. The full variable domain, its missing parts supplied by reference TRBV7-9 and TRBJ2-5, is DTGVSQNPRHKITKRGQNVTFRCDPISEHNRLYWYRQTLGQGPEFLTYFQNEAQLEKSRLLSDRFSAERPKGSFSTLEIQRTEQGDSAMYLCASSLRGPQETQYFGPGTRLLVL.

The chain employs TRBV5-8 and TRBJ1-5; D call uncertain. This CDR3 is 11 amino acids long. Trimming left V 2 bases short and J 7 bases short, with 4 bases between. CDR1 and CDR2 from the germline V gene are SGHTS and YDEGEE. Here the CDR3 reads CASSLEQPQHF. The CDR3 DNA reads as TGTGCCAGCAGCTTAGAACAGCCCCAGCATTTT.

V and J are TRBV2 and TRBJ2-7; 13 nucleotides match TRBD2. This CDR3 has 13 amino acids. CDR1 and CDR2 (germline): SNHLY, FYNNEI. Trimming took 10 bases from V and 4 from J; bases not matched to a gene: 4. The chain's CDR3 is CATGTSGMYEQYF. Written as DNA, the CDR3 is TGTGCCACTGGGACTAGCGGGATGTACGAGCAGTACTTC.

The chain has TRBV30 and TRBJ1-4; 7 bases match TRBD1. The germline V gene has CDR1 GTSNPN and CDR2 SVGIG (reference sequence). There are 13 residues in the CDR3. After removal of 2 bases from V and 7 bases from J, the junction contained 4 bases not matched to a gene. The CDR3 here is CAWSRAGGEKLFF. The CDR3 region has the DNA TGTGCCTGGAGTCGGGCAGGGGGTGAAAAACTGTTTTTT.

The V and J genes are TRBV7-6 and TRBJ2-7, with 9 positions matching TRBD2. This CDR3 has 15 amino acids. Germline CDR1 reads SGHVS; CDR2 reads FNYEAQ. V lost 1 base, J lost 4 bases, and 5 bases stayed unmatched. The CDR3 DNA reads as TGTGCCAGCAGCTTAGAAGCGGGAGGTACTTACGAGCAGTACTTC. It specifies CASSLEAGGTYEQYF.

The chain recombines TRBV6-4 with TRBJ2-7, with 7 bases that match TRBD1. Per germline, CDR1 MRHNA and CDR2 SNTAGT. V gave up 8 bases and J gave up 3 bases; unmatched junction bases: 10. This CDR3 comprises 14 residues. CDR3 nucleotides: TGTGCCAGCGGACGGACAGGAGATCTCTACGAGCAGTACTTC. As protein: CASGRTGDLYEQYF.

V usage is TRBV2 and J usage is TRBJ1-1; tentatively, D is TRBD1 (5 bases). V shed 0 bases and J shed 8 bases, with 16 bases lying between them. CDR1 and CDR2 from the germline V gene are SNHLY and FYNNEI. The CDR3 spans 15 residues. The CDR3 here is CASSEALRGLVEAFF. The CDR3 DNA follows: TGTGCCAGCAGTGAAGCGCTTCGGGGACTCGTCGAAGCTTTCTTT. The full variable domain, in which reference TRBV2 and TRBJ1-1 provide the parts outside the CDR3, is EPEVTQTPSHQVTQMGQEVILRCVPISNHLYFYWYRQILGQKVEFLVSFYNNEISEKSEIFDDQFSVERPDGSNFTLKIRSTKLEDSAMYFCASSEALRGLVEAFFGQGTRLTVV.

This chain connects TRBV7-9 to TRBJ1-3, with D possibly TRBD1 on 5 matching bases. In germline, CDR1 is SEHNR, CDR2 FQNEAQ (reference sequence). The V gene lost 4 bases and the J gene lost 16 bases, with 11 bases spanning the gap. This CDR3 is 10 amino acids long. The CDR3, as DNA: TGTGCCAGCAGCTCAGGGACCGCTTATTTT. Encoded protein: CASSSGTAYF.

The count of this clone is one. The DNA for the CDR3 is TGTGCCAGCAGTGAAGCTGGGGGGCGTCGTGAAAAACTGTTTTTT. As protein: CASSEAGGRREKLFF. The chain employs TRBV2 and TRBJ1-4, with D possibly TRBD1 on 6 matching bases. Per germline, CDR1 SNHLY and CDR2 FYNNEI. CDR3 length: 15 amino acids. V was trimmed by 0 bases and J by 7 bases, leaving 12 bases between them.

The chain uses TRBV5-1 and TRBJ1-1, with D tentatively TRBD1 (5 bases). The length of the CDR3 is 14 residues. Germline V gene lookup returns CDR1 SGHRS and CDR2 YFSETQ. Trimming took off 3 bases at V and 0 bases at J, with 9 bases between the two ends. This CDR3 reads CASSWGTLNTEAFF. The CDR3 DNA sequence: TGCGCCAGCAGCTGGGGCACCCTGAACACTGAAGCTTTCTTT.

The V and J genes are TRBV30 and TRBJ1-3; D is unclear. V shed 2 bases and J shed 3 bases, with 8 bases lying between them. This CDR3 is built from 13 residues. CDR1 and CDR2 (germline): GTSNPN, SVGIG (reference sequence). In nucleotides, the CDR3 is TGTGCCTGGAGTAATGGACTTGGAAACACCATATATTTT. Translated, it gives CAWSNGLGNTIYF.

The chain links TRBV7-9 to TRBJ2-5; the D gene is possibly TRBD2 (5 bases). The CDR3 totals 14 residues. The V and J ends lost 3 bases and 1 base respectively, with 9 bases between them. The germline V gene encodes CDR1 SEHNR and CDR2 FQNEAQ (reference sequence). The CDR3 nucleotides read TGTGCCAGCAGCTTTTCAACTAGCCAAGAGACCCAGTACTTC. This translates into CASSFSTSQETQYF.